This is a list of T cell receptor beta chains from one sample in a study of T cell repertoires in aging, cancer and after chemotherapy. Each CDR3 protein gets one entry after TCRdb re-called the multiplex PCR reads with MiXCR. The repertoire holds roughly 8,600 distinct CDR3 sequences, with about 25% as singletons. Sequenced sample: blood. Receptor source: a human donor with a blood cancer. Both conserved end residues are part of each CDR3. The order of the fields is clone size, V gene, J gene, D gene, CDR3 protein, CDR3 DNA. D genes are given only for firm matches. Rows give clone size only sometimes, using once, few, many, or a class for an expanded clone.

medium-sized	TRBV29-1	TRBJ2-3	NA	CSTKGGRSTDTQYF	TGCAGCACCAAGGGGGGTCGTAGCACAGATACGCAGTATTTT
large	TRBV29-1	TRBJ2-3	TRBD1	CSARQGSSTDTQYF	TGCAGCGCCCGACAGGGATCAAGCACAGATACGCAGTATTTT
few	TRBV4-3	TRBJ1-2	NA	CASSQVLAGRGYTF	TGCGCCAGCAGCCAAGTCCTCGCAGGGCGAGGCTACACCTTC
NA	TRBV7-2	TRBJ2-5	NA	CASSLARLDLETQYF	TGTGCCAGCAGCTTAGCGCGGCTAGATCTTGAGACCCAGTACTTC
NA	TRBV12-3/TRBV12-4	TRBJ1-1	NA	CASSVDVYEAFF	TGTGCCAGCAGTGTCGACGTATATGAAGCTTTCTTT
medium-sized	TRBV11-2	TRBJ2-1	TRBD2	CASSRLAALAYNEQFF	TGTGCCAGCAGCAGACTAGCGGCCCTGGCCTACAATGAGCAGTTCTTC
NA	TRBV4-2	TRBJ2-5	TRBD1	CASSQERTGQETQYF	TGTGCCAGCAGCCAAGAACGGACAGGCCAAGAGACCCAGTACTTC
few	TRBV20-1	TRBJ2-1	NA	CSARGSGPYNEQFF	TGCAGTGCTAGGGGTAGCGGTCCCTACAATGAGCAGTTCTTC
many	TRBV6-6	TRBJ1-5	NA	CASSYSQADQPQHF	TGTGCCAGCAGTTACTCTCAGGCCGATCAGCCCCAGCATTTT
few	TRBV6-5	TRBJ1-2	NA	CASSDRVPNYGYTF	TGTGCCAGCAGTGATAGGGTACCGAACTATGGCTACACCTTC
few	TRBV6-4	TRBJ2-3	TRBD1	CASSGTGAPDTQYF	TGTGCCAGCAGTGGGACAGGGGCGCCAGATACGCAGTATTTT
NA	TRBV5-5	TRBJ2-4	NA	CASSSPRGVNIQYF	TGTGCCAGCAGCTCCCCCAGGGGAGTAAACATTCAGTACTTC
NA	TRBV20-1	TRBJ1-2	NA	CSATGGTNYGYTF	TGCAGTGCTACAGGAGGTACTAACTATGGCTACACCTTC
once	TRBV7-6	TRBJ1-6	NA	CASSLAYRISNSPLHF	TGTGCCAGCAGCTTAGCGTATCGGATCTCTAATTCACCCCTCCACTTT
medium-sized	TRBV19	TRBJ1-1	NA	CASSVTGLSNTEAFF	TGTGCCAGTAGTGTAACGGGGCTATCGAACACTGAAGCTTTCTTT
few	TRBV7-3	TRBJ2-6	TRBD1	CASSSPDRGLKGANVLTF	TGTGCCAGCAGCTCCCCGGACAGGGGTCTAAAGGGGGCCAACGTCCTGACTTTC
NA	TRBV2	TRBJ2-7	NA	CASTQSDSYEQYF	TGTGCCAGCACCCAATCCGACAGCTACGAGCAGTACTTC
medium-sized	TRBV6-5	TRBJ1-1	NA	CASKKQGKGNTEAFF	TGTGCCAGCAAGAAACAGGGTAAAGGGAACACTGAAGCTTTCTTT
few	TRBV20-1	TRBJ1-3	NA	CSARDPQGGNTIYF	TGCAGTGCTAGAGATCCCCAGGGAGGAAACACCATATATTTT
medium-sized	TRBV10-3	TRBJ2-1	TRBD1	CAISAGQAYNEQFF	TGTGCCATCAGTGCCGGACAGGCATACAATGAGCAGTTCTTC